Sequencing of this TCR beta chain was carried out in a study of blood T cell repertoires in COVID-19. Study information: COVID-19 samples collected from the United States, Italy and Spain covered acute and convalescent phases. PBMCs, B-cell-depleted T cells, or T cells were the source of the cDNA or gDNA that made up the material.

As handled by the study authors: Reference gene primers were amplified, and this amplification served to estimate nucleated cell counts. TCRdb's copy holds only in-frame clones and misses some; the assay was immunoSEQ multiplex PCR. V and J calls and clone size come straight from that table; D and trimming were deduced from the DNA. The data contain 150,000 to 160,000 clones, 65% to 90% of them singletons. This clone was observed a handful of times. This CDR3 region has 13 residues. Germline V gene sequence: CDR1 MGHRA, CDR2 YSYEKL. The V gene end was trimmed by 6 bases and the J gene end by 3 bases; junction bases not matched to a gene: 2.

Sequences were obtained from peripheral blood. This receptor was taken from a woman aged 45-65 years with acute or convalescent COVID-19. The genes are TRBV4-1 and TRBJ1-1; 9 bases agree with TRBD1. CDR3: CASRRTGDTEAFF. CDR3 DNA sequence: TGCGCCAGCAGAAGGACAGGGGACACTGAAGCTTTCTTT.